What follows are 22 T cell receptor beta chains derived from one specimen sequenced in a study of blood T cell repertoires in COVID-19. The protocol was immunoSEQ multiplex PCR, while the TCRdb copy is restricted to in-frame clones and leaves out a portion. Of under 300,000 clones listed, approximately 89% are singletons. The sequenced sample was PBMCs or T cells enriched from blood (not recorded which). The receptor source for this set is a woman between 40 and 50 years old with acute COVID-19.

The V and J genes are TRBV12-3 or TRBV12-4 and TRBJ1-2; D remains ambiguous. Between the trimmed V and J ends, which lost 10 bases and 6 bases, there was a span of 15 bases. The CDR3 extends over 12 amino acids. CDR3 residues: CATTSHTDGYTF. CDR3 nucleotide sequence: TGTGCCACCACCTCCCACACAGATGGCTACACCTTC.

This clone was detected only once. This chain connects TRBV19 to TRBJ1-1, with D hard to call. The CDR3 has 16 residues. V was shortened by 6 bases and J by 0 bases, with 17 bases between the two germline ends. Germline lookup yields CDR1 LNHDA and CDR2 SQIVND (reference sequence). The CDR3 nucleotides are TGTGCCAGTAGCCCTGCCGCTGCGGTGATGAACACTGAAGCTTTCTTT. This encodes CASSPAAAVMNTEAFF.

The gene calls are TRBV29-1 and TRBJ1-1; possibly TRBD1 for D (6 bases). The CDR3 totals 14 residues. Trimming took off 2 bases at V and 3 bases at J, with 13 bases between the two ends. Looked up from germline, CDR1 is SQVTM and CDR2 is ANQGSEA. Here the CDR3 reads CSVEPPGVDTEAFF. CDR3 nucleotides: TGCAGCGTTGAACCTCCAGGGGTGGACACTGAAGCTTTCTTT.

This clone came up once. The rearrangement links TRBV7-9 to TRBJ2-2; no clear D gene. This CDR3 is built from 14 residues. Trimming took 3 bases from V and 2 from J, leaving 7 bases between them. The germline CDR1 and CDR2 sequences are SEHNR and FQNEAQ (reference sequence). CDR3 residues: CASSFYSNTGELFF. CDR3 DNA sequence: TGTGCCAGCAGCTTCTACAGTAACACCGGGGAGCTGTTTTTT.

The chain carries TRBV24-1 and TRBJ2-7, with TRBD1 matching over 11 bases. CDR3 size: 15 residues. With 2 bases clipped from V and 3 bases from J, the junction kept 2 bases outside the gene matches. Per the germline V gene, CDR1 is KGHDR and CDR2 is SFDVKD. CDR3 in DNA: TGTGCCACCAGTGATTCCGGGACAGGGGGCTACGAGCAGTACTTC. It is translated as CATSDSGTGGYEQYF.

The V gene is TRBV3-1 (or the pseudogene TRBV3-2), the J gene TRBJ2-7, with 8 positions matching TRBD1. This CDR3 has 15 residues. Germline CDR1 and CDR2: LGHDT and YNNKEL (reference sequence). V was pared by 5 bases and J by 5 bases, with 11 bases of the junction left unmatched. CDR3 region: CASSFRDRSTDEQYF. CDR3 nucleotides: TGTGCCAGCAGCTTCAGGGACAGGTCTACCGACGAGCAGTACTTC.

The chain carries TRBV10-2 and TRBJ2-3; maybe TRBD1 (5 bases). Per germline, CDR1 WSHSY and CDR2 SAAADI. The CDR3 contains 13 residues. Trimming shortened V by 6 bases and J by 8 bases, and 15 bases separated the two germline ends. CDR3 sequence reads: CASRDNYPGTQYF. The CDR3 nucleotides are TGCGCCAGCAGGGACAACTACCCCGGTACGCAGTATTTT.

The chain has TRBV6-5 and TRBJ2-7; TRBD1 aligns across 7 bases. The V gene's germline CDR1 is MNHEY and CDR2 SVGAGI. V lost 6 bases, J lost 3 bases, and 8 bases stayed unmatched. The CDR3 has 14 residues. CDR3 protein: CASRDRLLSYEQYV. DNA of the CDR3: TGTGCCAGCAGGGACAGGCTGCTTAGCTACGAGCAGTACGTC.

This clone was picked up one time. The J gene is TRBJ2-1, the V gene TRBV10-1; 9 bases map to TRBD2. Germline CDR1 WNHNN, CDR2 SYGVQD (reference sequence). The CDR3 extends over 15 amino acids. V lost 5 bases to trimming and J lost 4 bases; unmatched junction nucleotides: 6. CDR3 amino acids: CASSRSSGAYNEQFF. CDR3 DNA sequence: TGCGCCAGCAGTCGGTCTAGCGGGGCGTACAATGAGCAGTTCTTC.

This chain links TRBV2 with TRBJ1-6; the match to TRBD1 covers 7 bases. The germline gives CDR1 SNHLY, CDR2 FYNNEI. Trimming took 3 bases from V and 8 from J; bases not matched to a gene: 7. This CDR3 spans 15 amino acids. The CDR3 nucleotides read TGTGCCAGCAGTGATTCATCCAGGGGGTATTCACCCCTCCACTTT. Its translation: CASSDSSRGYSPLHF. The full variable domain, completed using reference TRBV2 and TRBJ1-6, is EPEVTQTPSHQVTQMGQEVILRCVPISNHLYFYWYRQILGQKVEFLVSFYNNEISEKSEIFDDQFSVERPDGSNFTLKIRSTKLEDSAMYFCASSDSSRGYSPLHFGNGTRLTVT.

The CDR3 nucleotides are TGTGCCAGCAGCGACAACCCCTCCGGTGAGCAGTTCTTC. It is translated as CASSDNPSGEQFF. The chain combines TRBV11-2 with TRBJ2-1; no clear D. Trimming took 5 bases from V and 9 from J, leaving 14 bases between them. This CDR3 comprises 13 residues. Germline loops: CDR1 SGHAT, CDR2 FQNNGV.

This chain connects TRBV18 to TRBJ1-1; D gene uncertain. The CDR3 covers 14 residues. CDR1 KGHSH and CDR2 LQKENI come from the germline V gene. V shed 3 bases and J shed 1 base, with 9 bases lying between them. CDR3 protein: CASSPAGRNTEAFF. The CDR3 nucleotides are TGTGCCAGCTCACCGGCCGGGAGGAACACTGAAGCTTTCTTT.

The CDR3: CASSRTSEETQYF. The CDR3 bases are TGCGCCAGCAGCCGGACTAGCGAGGAGACCCAGTACTTC. The chain links TRBV5-1 to TRBJ2-5, with TRBD2 matching over 9 bases. CDR3 size: 13 residues. CDR1 is SGHRS and CDR2 is YFSETQ in the germline V gene. The J segment lost 5 bases and the V segment lost 4 bases, leaving 3 bases of the junction unmatched.

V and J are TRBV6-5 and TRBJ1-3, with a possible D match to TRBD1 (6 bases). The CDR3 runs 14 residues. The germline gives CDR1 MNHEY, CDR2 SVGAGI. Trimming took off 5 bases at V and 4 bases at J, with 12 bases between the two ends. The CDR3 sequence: CASSPGTRGNTIYF. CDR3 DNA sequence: TGTGCCAGCAGTCCAGGGACACGCGGAAACACCATATATTTT.

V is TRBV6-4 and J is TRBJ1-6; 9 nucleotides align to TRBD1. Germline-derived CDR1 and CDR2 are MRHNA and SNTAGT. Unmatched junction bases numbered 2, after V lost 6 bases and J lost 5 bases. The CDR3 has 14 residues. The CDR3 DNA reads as TGTGCCAGCAGGGGACAGGGTAATAATTCACCCCTCCACTTT. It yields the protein CASRGQGNNSPLHF.

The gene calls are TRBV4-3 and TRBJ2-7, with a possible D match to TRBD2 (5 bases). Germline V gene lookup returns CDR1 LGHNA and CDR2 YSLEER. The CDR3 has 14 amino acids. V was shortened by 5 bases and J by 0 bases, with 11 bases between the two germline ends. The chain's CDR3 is CASSVGRGSYEQYF. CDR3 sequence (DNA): TGCGCCAGCAGCGTAGGTCGGGGCTCCTACGAGCAGTACTTC.

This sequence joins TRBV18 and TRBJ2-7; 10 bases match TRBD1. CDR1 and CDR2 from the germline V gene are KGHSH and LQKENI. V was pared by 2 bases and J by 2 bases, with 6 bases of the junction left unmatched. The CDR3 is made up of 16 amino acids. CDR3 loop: CASSPDRGLGAYEQYF. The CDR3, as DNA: TGTGCCAGCTCACCAGACAGGGGGCTTGGGGCCTACGAGCAGTACTTC.

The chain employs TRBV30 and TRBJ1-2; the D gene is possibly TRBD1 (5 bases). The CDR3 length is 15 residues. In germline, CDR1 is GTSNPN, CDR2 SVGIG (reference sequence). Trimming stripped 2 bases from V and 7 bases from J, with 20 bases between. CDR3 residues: CAWSLMYGRGGGYTF. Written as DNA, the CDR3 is TGTGCCTGGAGTTTAATGTACGGCCGGGGGGGTGGCTACACCTTC.

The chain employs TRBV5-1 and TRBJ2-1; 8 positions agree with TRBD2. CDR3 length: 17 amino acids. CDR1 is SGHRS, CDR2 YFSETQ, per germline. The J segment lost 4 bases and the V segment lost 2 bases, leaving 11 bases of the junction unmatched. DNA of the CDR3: TGCGCCAGCAGCTTTGGACTAGCCCGAGGGGGTTACAATGAGCAGTTCTTC. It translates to CASSFGLARGGYNEQFF.

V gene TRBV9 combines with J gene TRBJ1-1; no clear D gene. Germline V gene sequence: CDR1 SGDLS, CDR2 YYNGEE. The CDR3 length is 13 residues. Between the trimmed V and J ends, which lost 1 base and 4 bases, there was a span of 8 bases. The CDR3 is CASSVTGSTEAFF. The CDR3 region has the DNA TGTGCCAGCAGCGTAACCGGGAGCACTGAAGCTTTCTTT.

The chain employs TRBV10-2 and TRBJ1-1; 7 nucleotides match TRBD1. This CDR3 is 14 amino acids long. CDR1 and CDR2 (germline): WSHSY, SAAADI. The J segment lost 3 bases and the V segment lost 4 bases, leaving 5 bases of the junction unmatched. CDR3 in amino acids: CASSGQGSDTEAFF. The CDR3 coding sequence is TGCGCCAGCAGTGGACAGGGCAGCGACACTGAAGCTTTCTTT.

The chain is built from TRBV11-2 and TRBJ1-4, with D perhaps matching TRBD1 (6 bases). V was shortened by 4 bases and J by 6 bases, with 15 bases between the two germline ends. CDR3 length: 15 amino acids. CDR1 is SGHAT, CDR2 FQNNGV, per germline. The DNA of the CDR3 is TGTGCCAGCAGCTCTAATACAGGGAGTTATGAAAAACTGTTTTTT. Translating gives CASSSNTGSYEKLFF. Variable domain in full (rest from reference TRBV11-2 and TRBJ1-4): EAGVAQSPRYKIIEKRQSVAFWCNPISGHATLYWYQQILGQGPKLLIQFQNNGVVDDSQLPKDRFSAERLKGVDSTLKIQPAKLEDSAVYLCASSSNTGSYEKLFFGSGTQLSVL.